These 24 T cell receptor beta chains originate from one sample sequenced in a study of cytotoxic CD8 clonotypes in ibrutinib-treated CLL. The protocol was immunoSEQ multiplex PCR, while the TCRdb copy is restricted to in-frame clones and leaves out a portion. Of more than 200,000 clones in the sample, 60% to 75% were seen once. This specimen consisted of PBMCs, obtained after 24 months of ibrutinib treatment. These receptors originate from a human donor with chronic lymphocytic leukemia.

This clone was found a few times. V usage is TRBV9 and J usage is TRBJ1-5, with D unresolved. Trimming stripped 4 bases from V and 0 bases from J, with 8 bases between. From germline, CDR1 is SGDLS and CDR2 YYNGEE. The CDR3 is made up of 14 amino acids. CDR3 bases: TGTGCCAGCAGCTCAGGCCTTAGCAATCAGCCCCAGCATTTT. Translated, it gives CASSSGLSNQPQHF.

Here the CDR3 reads CASSPRDRGRGDTQYF. For the CDR3, the DNA is TGTGCCAGCAGCCCCCGGGACAGGGGGCGCGGAGATACGCAGTATTTT. The chain employs TRBV5-5 and TRBJ2-3; TRBD1 matches at 12 bases. The V gene's germline CDR1 is SGHKS and CDR2 YYEKEE (reference sequence). The CDR3 covers 16 residues. V was pared by 4 bases and J by 5 bases, with 8 bases of the junction left unmatched.

The chain's CDR3 is CASSPGTPSNQPQHF. In DNA, the CDR3 is TGCGCCAGCAGCCCGGGGACACCTAGCAATCAGCCCCAGCATTTT. The genes are TRBV5-1 and TRBJ1-5; D possibly corresponds to TRBD1 (6 bases). The ends were cut back, 4 bases at V and 0 bases at J, with 11 bases in the middle. The CDR3 runs to 15 residues. Per the germline V gene, CDR1 is SGHRS and CDR2 is YFSETQ.

This rearrangement joins TRBV5-1 to TRBJ2-5; D call uncertain. The germline V and J ends were trimmed by 2 bases and 1 base, with 9 bases remaining between them. Germline V gives CDR1 SGHRS, CDR2 YFSETQ. The CDR3 loop spans 14 amino acids. The CDR3 region has the DNA TGCGCCAGCAGCTTAAGGGCTAGCCAAGAGACCCAGTACTTC. This sequence encodes CASSLRASQETQYF.

This chain links TRBV5-1 with TRBJ1-1; no reliable D call. With 0 bases removed from V and 2 bases from J, the gap between germline ends came to 8 bases. The CDR3 loop spans 14 amino acids. The germline V gene encodes CDR1 SGHRS and CDR2 YFSETQ. The CDR3 loop reads CASSLAGDNTEAFF. For the CDR3, the DNA is TGCGCCAGCAGCTTGGCCGGGGATAACACTGAAGCTTTCTTT. The variable domain in full, with the rest retrieved from reference TRBV5-1 and TRBJ1-1, is KAGVTQTPRYLIKTRGQQVTLSCSPISGHRSVSWYQQTPGQGLQFLFEYFSETQRNKGNFPGRFSGRQFSNSRSEMNVSTLELGDSALYLCASSLAGDNTEAFFGQGTRLTVV.

This sequence joins TRBV29-1 and TRBJ1-5; D is perhaps TRBD1 (6 bases). Trimming removed 5 bases at V and 5 bases at J, with 16 bases between. The CDR3 is made up of 14 amino acids. The germline V gene encodes CDR1 SQVTM and CDR2 ANQGSEA. The CDR3 DNA follows: TGCAGCGTTCGCACTTTGGCAGGGGATCAGCCCCAGCATTTT. This codes for CSVRTLAGDQPQHF.

This chain joins TRBV28 and TRBJ1-4, with 8 bases aligning to TRBD1. The length of the CDR3 is 14 residues. Germline CDR1 reads MDHEN; CDR2 reads SYDVKM. J lost 12 bases, V lost 6 bases, and 12 bases had no gene match. CDR3 nucleotide sequence: TGTGCCAGCAGAGTGACAGGGGCACTTCAGGAACTGTTTTTT. It encodes CASRVTGALQELFF. The whole variable domain, remainder taken from reference TRBV28 and TRBJ1-4, is DVKVTQSSRYLVKRTGEKVFLECVQDMDHENMFWYRQDPGLGLRLIYFSYDVKMKEKGDIPEGYSVSREKKERFSLILESASTNQTSMYLCASRVTGALQELFFGSGTQLSVL.

The chain is built from TRBV29-1 and TRBJ2-3, with TRBD2 identical over 9 bases. Germline loops: CDR1 SQVTM, CDR2 ANQGSEA. The ends lost 7 bases at V and 4 bases at J; junction bases unmatched: 9. This CDR3 has 14 residues. The CDR3 protein is CSADSGSGADTQYF. CDR3 nucleotide sequence: TGCAGCGCTGATAGCGGGAGCGGGGCAGATACGCAGTATTTT.

The gene calls are TRBV27 and TRBJ2-3; weak D call: TRBD2 (6 bases). V dropped 6 bases and J dropped 3 bases, with 16 bases sitting between them. The germline V gene has CDR1 MNHEY and CDR2 SMNVEV (reference sequence). This CDR3 is built from 15 residues. DNA of the CDR3: TGTGCCAGCAGCCACTCTCGTCGGGGGACAGATACGCAGTATTTT. Amino acids: CASSHSRRGTDTQYF.

This clone was seen a handful of times. The rearrangement joins TRBV7-2 to TRBJ2-7; 9 positions match TRBD2. After removal of 7 bases from V and 2 bases from J, the junction contained 6 bases not matched to a gene. There are 14 residues in the CDR3. Germline CDR1 and CDR2: SGHTA and FQGNSA. CDR3 sequence reads: CASIKTSGPYEQYF. CDR3 DNA: TGTGCCAGCATCAAGACTAGCGGACCCTACGAGCAGTACTTC.

This clone showed up just once. The chain joins TRBV13 to TRBJ2-7; TRBD2 matches 7 bases. The CDR3 consists of 17 residues. V shed 2 bases and J 0 bases; nucleotides not matched to a gene: 10. Per germline, CDR1 PRHDT and CDR2 FYEKMQ (reference sequence). In DNA form, the CDR3 reads TGTGCCAGCAGCTTAACGGTGGCGGGAGCCTCCTCCTACGAGCAGTACTTC. It is translated as CASSLTVAGASSYEQYF. The full variable domain, with the rest looked up from reference TRBV13 and TRBJ2-7, is AAGVIQSPRHLIKEKRETATLKCYPIPRHDTVYWYQQGPGQDPQFLISFYEKMQSDKGSIPDRFSAQQFSDYHSELNMSSLELGDSALYFCASSLTVAGASSYEQYFGPGTRLTVT.

In this sample, this clone turned up a few times. The chain joins TRBV25-1 to TRBJ2-1, with D possibly being TRBD1 or TRBD2 (5 bases each). V was cut by 8 bases and J by 10 bases, with 15 bases left in between. This CDR3 is 12 amino acids long. In germline, CDR1 is MGHDK, CDR2 SYGVNS. CDR3 protein: CASGDGIWEQFF. The CDR3 DNA reads TGTGCCAGCGGGGACGGGATTTGGGAGCAGTTCTTC.

The J gene is TRBJ1-4, the V gene TRBV10-3; unclear D gene. Germline V gene lookup returns CDR1 ENHRY and CDR2 SYGVKD. V was pared by 3 bases and J by 6 bases, with 14 bases between. The CDR3 loop spans 15 amino acids. The CDR3 DNA is TGTGCCATCAGTGACCCCTCCAAGGGCGATGAAAAACTGTTTTTT. Its translation is CAISDPSKGDEKLFF.

The J gene is TRBJ2-7, the V gene TRBV30, with TRBD2 matching 14 bases. After removal of 3 bases from V and 6 bases from J, the junction contained 1 base not matched to a gene. Germline V gene sequence: CDR1 GTSNPN, CDR2 SVGIG (reference sequence). CDR3 length equals 13 residues. The CDR3 is CAWRGLAGGEQYF. The DNA of the CDR3 is TGTGCCTGGAGAGGACTAGCGGGAGGCGAGCAGTACTTC.

The J gene is TRBJ2-7, the V gene TRBV9; D gene unclear. Trimming took 4 bases from V and 2 from J, leaving 13 bases between them. CDR3 length equals 14 residues. CDR1 SGDLS and CDR2 YYNGEE come from the germline V gene. Written as DNA, the CDR3 is TGTGCCAGCAGCCCCCCGCGAAGCCCCTACGAGCAGTACTTC. This encodes CASSPPRSPYEQYF.

V usage is TRBV30 and J usage is TRBJ2-7; TRBD1 matches at 8 bases. The CDR3 sequence is 14 residues long. Germline V lookup: CDR1 GTSNPN, CDR2 SVGIG (reference sequence). Losses at the gene ends were 1 base for V and 1 base for J; bases not matched to a gene: 3. The CDR3 protein is CAWSARTGSYEQYF. CDR3 coding DNA: TGTGCCTGGAGTGCAAGGACAGGGTCCTACGAGCAGTACTTC.

The chain joins TRBV27 to TRBJ1-2, with 9 nucleotides matching TRBD1. This CDR3 is built from 13 residues. V lost 1 base to trimming and J lost 11 bases; unmatched junction nucleotides: 5. Germline CDR1 is MNHEY and CDR2 is SMNVEV (reference sequence). CDR3 coding DNA: TGTGCCAGCAGTTTATTACAGGGGGCAGGTTACACCTTC. The encoded protein is CASSLLQGAGYTF.

This sequence joins TRBV18 and TRBJ2-1; 10 bases are a match to TRBD2. Trimming cost V 0 bases and J 4 bases; bases outside gene matches: 0. This CDR3 has 15 residues. CDR1 KGHSH and CDR2 LQKENI come from the germline V gene. CDR3 sequence: CASSPPSGRYNEQFF. CDR3 nucleotides: TGTGCCAGCTCACCACCTAGCGGGAGGTACAATGAGCAGTTCTTC.

The chain employs TRBV10-1 and TRBJ2-3, with D maybe TRBD1 (6 bases). V was trimmed by 1 base and J by 2 bases, leaving 22 bases between them. The germline gives CDR1 WNHNN, CDR2 SYGVQD (reference sequence). The CDR3 has 19 amino acids. The CDR3 protein is CASSEFRWGRILHTDTQYF. CDR3 nucleotide sequence: TGCGCCAGCAGTGAGTTCCGGTGGGGGCGCATTTTGCACACAGATACGCAGTATTTT.

The rearrangement uses TRBV18 and TRBJ1-4; D is unclear. Germline lookup yields CDR1 KGHSH and CDR2 LQKENI. V was shortened by 0 bases and J by 8 bases, with 7 bases between the two germline ends. The CDR3 extends over 13 amino acids. The CDR3 loop reads CASSPPSDEKLFF. In DNA form, the CDR3 reads TGTGCCAGCTCACCACCGTCTGACGAAAAACTGTTTTTT.

The chain uses TRBV28 and TRBJ2-7; 10 positions agree with TRBD1. The CDR3 runs to 15 residues. Germline V CDR1 and CDR2: MDHEN, SYDVKM. Trimming at V came to 7 bases and at J to 2 bases, leaving 8 bases not matched to a gene. In nucleotides, the CDR3 is TGTGCCAGCATCTCCCCCGGGACAGGGGCCTACGAGCAGTACTTC. This sequence encodes CASISPGTGAYEQYF.

J is TRBJ1-1 and V is TRBV11-2; no clear D. Trimming cost V 0 bases and J 6 bases, with 8 bases left between them. Germline assignment: CDR1 SGHAT and CDR2 FQNNGV. The CDR3 length is 13 residues. The CDR3: CASSLDKHPEAFF. CDR3 DNA: TGTGCCAGCAGCTTAGATAAACACCCTGAAGCTTTCTTT.

The chain is built from TRBV30 and TRBJ2-2; D is perhaps TRBD1 (6 bases). The CDR3 spans 14 residues. The V end lost 4 bases, the J end lost 1 base, and 10 bases lay between the germline ends. Germline CDR1 is GTSNPN and CDR2 is SVGIG (reference sequence). In nucleotides, the CDR3 is TGTGCCTGGACCGGGACATGGAACACCGGGGAGCTGTTTTTT. Translated, it gives CAWTGTWNTGELFF.

In its sample, this clone was seen once. The V call is TRBV27, the J call TRBJ1-5; TRBD1 is a possible D gene (5 bases). The CDR3 runs to 14 residues. Germline-derived CDR1 and CDR2 are MNHEY and SMNVEV (reference sequence). V lost 5 bases, J lost 1 base, and 9 bases lay in between. For the CDR3, the DNA is TGTGCCAGCAGTATGGGGGGAAGCAATCAGCCCCAGCATTTT. It is translated as CASSMGGSNQPQHF.